These 23 T cell receptor beta chains share one sample of origin, sequenced in a study of monozygotic twins with inflammatory bowel disease. TCRdb re-called the 5' RACE reads, yielding one record per CDR3 amino acid sequence without DNA. This sample contains 200,000 to 250,000 distinct CDR3 sequences. Sample: blood. Receptor source: a human donor with ulcerative colitis or Crohn's disease, or a healthy co-twin of an affected twin (not recorded which).

This sequence joins TRBV29-1 and TRBJ2-5; checking the TCRdb D call of TRBD1 is not possible without DNA. The CDR3 is 12 amino acids. The germline CDR1 and CDR2 sequences are SQVTM and ANQGSEA. The CDR3: CSVDGRGETQYF.

The chain carries TRBV5-6 and TRBJ1-1. CDR1 is SGHDT and CDR2 is YYEEEE in the germline V gene. This CDR3 has 13 amino acids. CDR3: CASSLVADSEAFF. Full variable domain (remainder filled in from reference TRBV5-6 and TRBJ1-1): DAGVTQSPTHLIKTRGQQVTLRCSPKSGHDTVSWYQQALGQGPQFIFQYYEEEERQRGNFPDRFSGHQFPNYSSELNVNALLLGDSALYLCASSLVADSEAFFGQGTRLTVV.

The gene calls are TRBV12-3 or TRBV12-4 and TRBJ1-5; the TCRdb D gene call, TRBD1, has no DNA to confirm it. This CDR3 region has 15 residues. This CDR3 is CASSNTGGHYQPQHF.

This sequence joins TRBV7-2 and TRBJ2-5; TCRdb lists TRBD1, though no DNA is available to test this call. In germline, CDR1 is SGHTA, CDR2 FQGNSA. The CDR3 totals 14 residues. CDR3 in amino acids: CASSFTGVQETQYF. The whole variable domain, filled in from reference TRBV7-2 and TRBJ2-5, reads GAGVSQSPSNKVTEKGKDVELRCDPISGHTALYWYRQSLGQGLEFLIYFQGNSAPDKSGLPSDRFSAERTGGSVSTLTIQRTQQEDSAVYLCASSFTGVQETQYFGPGTRLLVL.

The chain joins TRBV4-1 to TRBJ1-5; TCRdb indicates TRBD1, and absent DNA this call remains unverified. The CDR3 has 17 residues. Looked up from germline, CDR1 is MGHRA and CDR2 is YSYEKL. The CDR3 region is CASSQDDRGAGNQPQHF.

The chain has TRBV12-3 or TRBV12-4 and TRBJ1-6; TCRdb proposes TRBD1, but this gene call is untestable without DNA. The CDR3 runs to 14 residues. CDR3: CASSLQGGNSPLHF.

This chain links TRBV29-1 with TRBJ2-5; the TCRdb D gene call, TRBD1, has no DNA to confirm it. CDR1 SQVTM and CDR2 ANQGSEA come from the germline V gene. The CDR3 has 12 amino acids. CDR3 region: CSVGTGKETQYF.

The V gene is TRBV10-3, the J gene TRBJ1-1; TCRdb designates TRBD1, a call that cannot be tested without DNA. Germline CDR1 reads ENHRY; CDR2 reads SYGVKD. The CDR3 spans 14 residues. The CDR3 loop is CAISPRTVNTEAFF.

This chain links TRBV7-6 with TRBJ2-3; lacking DNA, the TRBD2 call made by TCRdb goes unchecked. Germline lookup yields CDR1 SGHVS and CDR2 FNYEAQ. CDR3 length equals 17 residues. The CDR3 sequence is CASSLARGLETTDTQYF.

V gene TRBV7-2 combines with J gene TRBJ1-2; TCRdb proposes TRBD1, but this gene call is untestable without DNA. Looked up from germline, CDR1 is SGHTA and CDR2 is FQGNSA. CDR3 size: 13 residues. The CDR3 loop reads CASSLDRVHGYTF.

V usage is TRBV12-3 or TRBV12-4 and J usage is TRBJ1-2; as DNA is missing, the TRBD1 call by TCRdb cannot be tested. The CDR3 is 13 residues long. The CDR3 loop is CASGWGEWNGYTF.

J is TRBJ2-3 and V is TRBV9; TCRdb's D gene call, TRBD2, goes unchecked for lack of DNA. Germline V gene sequence: CDR1 SGDLS, CDR2 YYNGEE. The CDR3 consists of 15 residues. CDR3 loop: CASSVGLAGSDTQYF.

The rearrangement uses TRBV5-5 and TRBJ2-3; TCRdb reports TRBD1, a call that lacks DNA to check it against. Germline V gene sequence: CDR1 SGHKS, CDR2 YYEKEE (reference sequence). The CDR3 has 16 residues. The CDR3 loop is CASSLGQGGSTDTQYF.

The chain employs TRBV12-3 or TRBV12-4 and TRBJ2-4; TCRdb's assignment of TRBD1 cannot be checked, as there is no DNA. The CDR3 has 18 amino acids. The CDR3 here is CASRGQGAHTLAKNIQYF.

The rearrangement uses TRBV2 and TRBJ2-1; the D gene TCRdb calls, TRBD2, cannot be checked with no DNA. The CDR3 sequence is 15 residues long. CDR1 SNHLY and CDR2 FYNNEI come from the germline V gene. The chain's CDR3 is CASSQSTRASNEQFF.

The chain uses TRBV7-6 and TRBJ2-2; the TCRdb D gene call, TRBD1, has no DNA to confirm it. Germline CDR1 reads SGHVS; CDR2 reads FNYEAQ. The CDR3 contains 16 residues. The CDR3 here is CASSRFGGANTGELFF.

The chain is built from TRBV7-6 and TRBJ2-2; TCRdb's D gene call, TRBD1, goes unchecked for lack of DNA. The CDR3 loop spans 15 amino acids. CDR1 SGHVS and CDR2 FNYEAQ come from the germline V gene. CDR3 loop: CASSLGGHLGGELFF.

The V gene is TRBV27, the J gene TRBJ2-7; TCRdb selects TRBD2, and the lack of DNA leaves this call unchecked. Germline-derived CDR1 and CDR2 are MNHEY and SMNVEV (reference sequence). This CDR3 is 14 amino acids long. The CDR3 loop reads CASRGGDVAYEQYF.

The chain links TRBV6-2 or TRBV6-3 to TRBJ2-5. Per germline, CDR1 MNHEY and CDR2 SVGEGT. The CDR3 consists of 12 residues. CDR3 sequence reads: CASGENQETQYF.

The genes are TRBV12-3 or TRBV12-4 and TRBJ2-1; TCRdb selects TRBD2, and the lack of DNA leaves this call unchecked. The CDR3 length is 13 residues. The CDR3 here is CASTSGVNNEQFF.

The chain recombines TRBV11-2 with TRBJ1-6; the D gene TCRdb calls, TRBD1, cannot be checked with no DNA. The germline CDR1 and CDR2 sequences are SGHAT and FQNNGV. The CDR3 sequence is 13 residues long. CDR3 region: CACAQGVNSPLHF.

The chain is built from TRBV24-1 and TRBJ2-2; the TCRdb call, TRBD1, lacks DNA for checking. The CDR3 is made up of 16 amino acids. Per the germline V gene, CDR1 is KGHDR and CDR2 is SFDVKD. CDR3 region: CATSDAGTANTGELFF.

The V gene is TRBV14, the J gene TRBJ1-1; TCRdb indicates TRBD1, and absent DNA this call remains unverified. The V gene's germline CDR1 is SGHDN and CDR2 FVKESK. The CDR3 sequence is 14 residues long. This CDR3 reads CASSPGGWSTEAFF.